This record looks at one TCR beta chain sequence and its context. Some clones are missing from TCRdb's copy, which holds only in-frame ones; the method was immunoSEQ multiplex PCR. This table has about 69,000 clones, approximately 85% appearing once. The CDR3 is 13 amino acids. V gave up 1 base and J gave up 5 bases, with 6 bases separating them. The germline gives CDR1 MNHNY, CDR2 SVGAGI (reference sequence). These data belong to a study of blood T cell repertoires in COVID-19. Study-wide context: From the United States, Italy and Spain came samples of acute and convalescent COVID-19. The cDNA or gDNA used as material had been derived from T cells, B-cell-depleted T cells, or PBMCs.

The V gene is TRBV6-6, the J gene TRBJ1-5; D is undetermined. Material for sequencing was peripheral blood. The sequence was obtained from a man aged 80 or over with acute or convalescent COVID-19. The CDR3 DNA follows: TGTGCCAGCAGTTACTATAGAGATCAGCCCCAGCATTTT. Translation gives CASSYYRDQPQHF.